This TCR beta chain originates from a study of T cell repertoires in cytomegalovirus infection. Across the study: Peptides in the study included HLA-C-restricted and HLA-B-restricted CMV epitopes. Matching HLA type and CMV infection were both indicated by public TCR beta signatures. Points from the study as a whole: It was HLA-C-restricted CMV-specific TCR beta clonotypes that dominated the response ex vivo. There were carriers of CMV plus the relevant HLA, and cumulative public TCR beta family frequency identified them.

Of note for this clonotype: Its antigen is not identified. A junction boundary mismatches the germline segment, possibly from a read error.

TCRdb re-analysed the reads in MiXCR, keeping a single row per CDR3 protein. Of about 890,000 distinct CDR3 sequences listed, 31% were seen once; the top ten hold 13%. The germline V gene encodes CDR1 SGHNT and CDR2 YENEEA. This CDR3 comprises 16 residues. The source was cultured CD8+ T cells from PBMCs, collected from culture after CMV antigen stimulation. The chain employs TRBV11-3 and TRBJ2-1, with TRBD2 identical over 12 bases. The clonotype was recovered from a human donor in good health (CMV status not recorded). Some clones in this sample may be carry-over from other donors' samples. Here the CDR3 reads CTSSPTTSGGYNEQFF. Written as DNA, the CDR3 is TGTACCAGCAGCCCCACTACTAGCGGGGGGTACAATGAGCAGTTCTTC.